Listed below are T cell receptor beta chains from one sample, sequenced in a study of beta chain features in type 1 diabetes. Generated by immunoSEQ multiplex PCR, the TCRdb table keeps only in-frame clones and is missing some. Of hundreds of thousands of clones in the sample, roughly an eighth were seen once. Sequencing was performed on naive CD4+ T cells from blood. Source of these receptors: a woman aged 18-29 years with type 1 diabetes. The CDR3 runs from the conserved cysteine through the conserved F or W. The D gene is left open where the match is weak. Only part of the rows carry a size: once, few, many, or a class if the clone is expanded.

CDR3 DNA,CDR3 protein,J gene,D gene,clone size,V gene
TGTGCCAGCAGCATGAGACAGGGTCCGAATTCACCCCTCCACTTT,CASSMRQGPNSPLHF,TRBJ1-6,TRBD1,.,TRBV11-2
TGTGCCAGCTCACTGGGACAAGCTAACTATGGCTACACCTTC,CASSLGQANYGYTF,TRBJ1-2,.,few,TRBV18
TGCAGCGTTGCTGTCGCGTCCAGCACAGATACGCAGTATTTT,CSVAVASSTDTQYF,TRBJ2-3,.,few,TRBV29-1
TGTGCCAGCAGCTCCAACGGGGGGGCAGAGACCCAGTACTTC,CASSSNGGAETQYF,TRBJ2-5,TRBD2,few,TRBV7-2
TGTGCCAGCAGACTCGGACAGGGGGGCTACACCTTC,CASRLGQGGYTF,TRBJ1-2,TRBD1,few,TRBV6-5
TGCGCCAGCAGCCCTGCGGCAGCTTCCTACGAGCAGTACTTC,CASSPAAASYEQYF,TRBJ2-7,.,.,TRBV5-1
TGTGCCAGCAGCTTACTCACACAGGGTGGTGAGCAGTTCTTC,CASSLLTQGGEQFF,TRBJ2-1,.,few,TRBV7-9
TGTGCCAGCAGTTACGGCGGAGCGGGCACAGATACGCAGTATTTT,CASSYGGAGTDTQYF,TRBJ2-3,.,few,TRBV6-5
TGTGCCAGCAGCTTAGTGTCGAGTTCCAATGAGCAGTTCTTC,CASSLVSSSNEQFF,TRBJ2-1,.,.,TRBV7-9
TGTGCCATCAGTATTACGGTAATGGATGGCTACACCTTC,CAISITVMDGYTF,TRBJ1-2,.,.,TRBV10-3
TGTGCCAGCAGGGGGGGACCTTCCGGGGAGCTGTTTTTT,CASRGGPSGELFF,TRBJ2-2,.,.,TRBV25-1
TGTGCCAGCTCACCCGGGACAGCTTCCTACGAGCAGTACTTC,CASSPGTASYEQYF,TRBJ2-7,TRBD1,.,TRBV18
TGCGCCAGCAGCTTGGGGGCGCCGGTGGGACAGGATGGCTACACCTTC,CASSLGAPVGQDGYTF,TRBJ1-2,TRBD1,.,TRBV5-1
TGTGCCAGCAGTGAAGCCGGGGACAGCATCGTCGGAAATGGCTACACCTTC,CASSEAGDSIVGNGYTF,TRBJ1-2,TRBD1,few,TRBV2
TGCAGCGTCCAAATAAGGGTTGGACAGAGGGGAGACGGGCAGTACTTC,CSVQIRVGQRGDGQYF,TRBJ2-7,.,few,TRBV29-1
TGTGCCAGCAGGGACAGGACCTACGAGCAGTACTTC,CASRDRTYEQYF,TRBJ2-7,TRBD1,few,TRBV2
TGTGCCAGCAGCTTAGCACTAGCGGGAAGCACAGATACGCAGTATTTT,CASSLALAGSTDTQYF,TRBJ2-3,TRBD2,.,TRBV7-9
TGTGCCAGCAGCGCCGCAGGGAACTATGGCTACACCTTC,CASSAAGNYGYTF,TRBJ1-2,.,.,TRBV9
TGTGCCAGTAGTATCCGGGGGTACGGCGGGGAGCTGTTTTTT,CASSIRGYGGELFF,TRBJ2-2,.,.,TRBV19
TGTGCCAGCAGTTTTGGCTGGGCGCAGGGCTACACCTTC,CASSFGWAQGYTF,TRBJ1-2,.,.,TRBV27
TGTGCCAGCAGGCCTAAGACTAACTCCTACGAGCAGTACTTC,CASRPKTNSYEQYF,TRBJ2-7,.,.,TRBV6-6
TGCAGCGTTGAACACAGGACTGGAAACACCATATATTTT,CSVEHRTGNTIYF,TRBJ1-3,.,.,TRBV29-1
TGTGCCAGCAGCGACAGGGATGCAACTAATGAAAAACTGTTTTTT,CASSDRDATNEKLFF,TRBJ1-4,TRBD1,few,TRBV6-5
TGTGCCAGCAGTGAACTAGCTGTTGATGAGCAGTTCTTC,CASSELAVDEQFF,TRBJ2-1,.,.,TRBV2
TGTGCCAGCAGCCCAGGGACAGATACGCAGTATTTT,CASSPGTDTQYF,TRBJ2-3,.,few,TRBV7-9
TGTGCCAGCAGCCCTCCCACAGATACGCAGTATTTT,CASSPPTDTQYF,TRBJ2-3,.,few,TRBV7-2
TGTGCCAGCAGTTTAGTGTTTCAGGCCCAGCATTTT,CASSLVFQAQHF,TRBJ1-5,.,.,TRBV28
TGCGCCAGCAGCCAAGAGAGAAGGGGGCGCTTAGAGACCCAGTACTTC,CASSQERRGRLETQYF,TRBJ2-5,TRBD1,.,TRBV4-3
TGTGCCAGCAGTTTACGGGAATCGGATCAGCCCCAGCATTTT,CASSLRESDQPQHF,TRBJ1-5,.,few,TRBV27
TGCAGCGCGGGACAGGGAGACTACACCTTC,CSAGQGDYTF,TRBJ1-2,TRBD1,.,TRBV29-1
TGTGCCAGCAGTGAAGAATTGGGGCGCTACACCTTC,CASSEELGRYTF,TRBJ1-2,.,few,TRBV2
TGTGCCTGGAGTGTACCCCCCCTGGAGGAAAGGCAGTATTTT,CAWSVPPLEERQYF,TRBJ2-3,.,.,TRBV30
TGCGCCAGCAGCCAGTTCGGGGTTTTGGCTAGCGGGTATCGGGATGCGGAGACCCAGTACTTC,CASSQFGVLASGYRDAETQYF,TRBJ2-5,TRBD2,.,TRBV4-1
TGTGCCAGCAGCGTAGTTTCGGGTTACGAGCAGTACTTC,CASSVVSGYEQYF,TRBJ2-7,.,.,TRBV9
TGTGCCAGCAGCTCGAGACTAGCGGCTAGCACAGATACGCAGTATTTT,CASSSRLAASTDTQYF,TRBJ2-3,TRBD2,few,TRBV7-2
TGCGCCAGCAGCTTGGCCCAGAGGGTTAGGCCCGGGGAGCTGTTTTTT,CASSLAQRVRPGELFF,TRBJ2-2,.,few,TRBV5-1
TGCGCCAGCAGCTTGGGGGACAGTCTCTTGGACATTCAGTACTTC,CASSLGDSLLDIQYF,TRBJ2-4,TRBD1,.,TRBV5-1
TGTGCCAGCCGCAACCTCAGGGGCAGAGAGACCCAGTACTTC,CASRNLRGRETQYF,TRBJ2-5,.,few,TRBV6-5
TGCAGGCCCTTGGAGAGCGGCTACACCTTC,CRPLESGYTF,TRBJ1-2,.,.,TRBV20-1
TGTGCCTGGAGTGGCTACCCCACACCGGGGGAGCAGTACTTC,CAWSGYPTPGEQYF,TRBJ2-7,.,.,TRBV30
TGTGCCAGCAGCTCGGCGGGGACGTACTACGAGCAGTACTTC,CASSSAGTYYEQYF,TRBJ2-7,.,few,TRBV7-2
TGCGCCAGCATTTCGGGGACACCCGTTGGAGAGCAGTACTTC,CASISGTPVGEQYF,TRBJ2-7,.,few,TRBV5-1
TGTGCCAGCTCACCACTAACACAGGGACACTATGGCTACACCTTC,CASSPLTQGHYGYTF,TRBJ1-2,.,.,TRBV18
TGTGCCAGCAGCTCCCGGGGGAGGAGCTCCTATAATTCACCCCTCCACTTT,CASSSRGRSSYNSPLHF,TRBJ1-6,.,few,TRBV5-6
TGTGCCAGTAGTATAATCCGGGCTGGGGCCAACGTCCTGACTTTC,CASSIIRAGANVLTF,TRBJ2-6,.,.,TRBV19
TGTGCCAGCAGAAAGGGGGCCTACGAGCAGTACTTC,CASRKGAYEQYF,TRBJ2-7,.,.,TRBV28
TGCGCCAGCAGCCGAGGAGGGGGCCCCCGCACCAATGAGCAGTTCTTC,CASSRGGGPRTNEQFF,TRBJ2-1,.,.,TRBV4-3
TGTGCCAGTATACCTACAGGGGGCCTTCAGCCCCAGCATTTT,CASIPTGGLQPQHF,TRBJ1-5,TRBD1,.,TRBV19
TGTGCCAGCAGCCCTCTAGGGACTTGGAGGGGCTACACCTTC,CASSPLGTWRGYTF,TRBJ1-2,.,.,TRBV14
TGCGCCAGCAGGGAGGCCGACCGGATCTATAATTCACCCCTCCACTTT,CASREADRIYNSPLHF,TRBJ1-6,.,few,TRBV5-1
TGTGCCAGCAGCCCAGCAGGTTGGGTTGACAATGAGCAGTTCTTC,CASSPAGWVDNEQFF,TRBJ2-1,.,few,TRBV7-9
TGTGCCTGGGGGGACTTTTCCTACGAGCAGTACTTC,CAWGDFSYEQYF,TRBJ2-7,.,.,TRBV30
TGTGCCAGCAGATCTGACAGGGTGGGCTACGAGCAGTACTTC,CASRSDRVGYEQYF,TRBJ2-7,TRBD1,.,TRBV27
TGTGCCAGCGGGGAGTGGGCGGTGAACACTGAAGCTTTCTTT,CASGEWAVNTEAFF,TRBJ1-1,.,few,TRBV21-1